This T cell receptor (beta chain) is from a study of post-analysis software for immune sequencing data. Built from TCR beta cDNA, the libraries had unique molecular identifiers in them. Yield was approximately 500,000 cDNA molecules from around 1 to 9.1 million T cells. TCRdb ran MiXCR on the PCR reads and lists one entry per CDR3 protein. The data contain 450,000 to 650,000 distinct CDR3 sequences, about 40% of them singletons. Details on this clonotype: Antigen specificity is unknown.

J gave up 0 bases and V 4 bases, and 11 bases lay outside the gene matches. There are 17 residues in the CDR3. Germline-derived CDR1 and CDR2 are LGHNA and YNFKEQ. Overall study results and limits: Controls showed lower frequencies than patients for five TRBV segments, and TRBV5-6, TRBV5-1 and TRBV20-1 were among these. People with multiple sclerosis had a significantly lower normalized Chao1 diversity than controls did. F-measure co-clustering was strong for batch-matched samples.

This clonotype was obtained from a girl aged 5-17 years with multiple sclerosis. What was sequenced was blood. The chain uses TRBV4-2 and TRBJ1-1, with 7 bases aligning to TRBD1. The CDR3 DNA is TGTGCCAGCAGCCGGTCCCGGGACAGCACCGTGAACACTGAAGCTTTCTTT. Protein product: CASSRSRDSTVNTEAFF.